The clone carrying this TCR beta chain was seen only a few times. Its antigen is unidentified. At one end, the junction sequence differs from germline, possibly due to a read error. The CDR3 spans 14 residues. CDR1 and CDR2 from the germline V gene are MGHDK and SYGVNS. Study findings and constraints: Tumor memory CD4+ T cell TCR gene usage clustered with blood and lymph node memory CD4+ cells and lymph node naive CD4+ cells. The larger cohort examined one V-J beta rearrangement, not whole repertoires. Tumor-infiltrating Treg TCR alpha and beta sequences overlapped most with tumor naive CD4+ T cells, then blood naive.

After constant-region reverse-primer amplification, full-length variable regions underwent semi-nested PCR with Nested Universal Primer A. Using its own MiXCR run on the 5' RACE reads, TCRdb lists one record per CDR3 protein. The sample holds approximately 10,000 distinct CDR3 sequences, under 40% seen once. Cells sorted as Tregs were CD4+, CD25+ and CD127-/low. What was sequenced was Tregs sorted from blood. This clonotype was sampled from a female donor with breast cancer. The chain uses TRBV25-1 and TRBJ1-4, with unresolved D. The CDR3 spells CASSEPEANEKLFF. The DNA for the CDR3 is TGTGCCAGCAGTGAACCGGAGGCTAATGAGAAACTGTTTTTT.